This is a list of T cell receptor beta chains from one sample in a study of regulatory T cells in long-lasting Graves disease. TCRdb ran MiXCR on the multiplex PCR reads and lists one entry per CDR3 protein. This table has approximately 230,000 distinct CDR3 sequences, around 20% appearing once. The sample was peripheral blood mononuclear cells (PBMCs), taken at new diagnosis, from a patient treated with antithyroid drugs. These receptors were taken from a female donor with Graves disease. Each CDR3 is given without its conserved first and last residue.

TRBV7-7 ASSLGQANEQY
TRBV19 ASSLTLSDRGYGYT
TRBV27 ASSLTFNQPQH
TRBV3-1 ASSAGVQGAQYTGELF
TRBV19 ASSPRAEGADTQY
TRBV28 ASSRASSYEQY
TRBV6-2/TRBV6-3 ASSYSGWGYNEQF
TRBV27 ASRGAGEKLF
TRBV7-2 ASSLAGANYGYT
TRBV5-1 ASSYRRDGNSPLH
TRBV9 ASSPPGDRGYEQY
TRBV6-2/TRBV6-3 ASRTLDNQPQH
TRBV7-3 ASSRGPHGNEQF
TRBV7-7 ASSLGGANGELF
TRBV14 AGGGLVR
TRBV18 ASSPETGEETQY
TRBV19 ASSTWSWDDYGYT
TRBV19 ASGGFHEQY
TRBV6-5 ASSWAGTANSPLH
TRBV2 ASNGDNYGYT
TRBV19 ASSIGDRTAPSSTDTQY
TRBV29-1 SVGGPGAYEQY
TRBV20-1 SAGRGNQPQH
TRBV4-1 ASSQESDREQF
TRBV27 ASSLQMGTGYEQY
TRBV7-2 ASSLKGGQREQY
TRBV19 ASSISASSNEQF